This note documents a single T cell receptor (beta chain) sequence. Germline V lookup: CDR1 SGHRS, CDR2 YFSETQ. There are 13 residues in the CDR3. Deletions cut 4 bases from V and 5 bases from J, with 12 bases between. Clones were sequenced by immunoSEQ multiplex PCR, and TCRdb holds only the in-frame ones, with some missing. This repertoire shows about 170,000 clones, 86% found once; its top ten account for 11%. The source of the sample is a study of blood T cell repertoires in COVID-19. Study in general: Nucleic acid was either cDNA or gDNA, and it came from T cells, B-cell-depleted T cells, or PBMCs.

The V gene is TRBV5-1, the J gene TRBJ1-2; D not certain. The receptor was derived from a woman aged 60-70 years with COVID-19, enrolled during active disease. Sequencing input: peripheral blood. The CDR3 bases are TGCGCCAGCAGCCCCGGACTCCTTTATGGCTACACCTTC. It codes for CASSPGLLYGYTF.